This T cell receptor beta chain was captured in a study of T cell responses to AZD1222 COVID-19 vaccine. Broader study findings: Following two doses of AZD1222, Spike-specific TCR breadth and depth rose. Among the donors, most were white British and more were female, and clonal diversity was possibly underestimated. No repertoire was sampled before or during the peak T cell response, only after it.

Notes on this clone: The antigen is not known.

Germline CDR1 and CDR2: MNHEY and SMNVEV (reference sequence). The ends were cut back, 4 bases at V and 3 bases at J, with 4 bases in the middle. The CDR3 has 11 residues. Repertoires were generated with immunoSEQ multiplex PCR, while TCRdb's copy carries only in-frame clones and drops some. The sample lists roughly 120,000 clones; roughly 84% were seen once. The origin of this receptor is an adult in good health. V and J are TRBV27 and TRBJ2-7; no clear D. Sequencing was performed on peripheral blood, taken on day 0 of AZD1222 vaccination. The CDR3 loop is CASSYRYEQYF. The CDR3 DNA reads TGTGCCAGCAGTTATCGCTACGAGCAGTACTTC.